A single T cell receptor beta chain is shown here with its context. No antigen is known for it. This sample is drawn from a study of T cell responses to AZD1222 COVID-19 vaccine. Sequencing was performed with immunoSEQ multiplex PCR; in TCRdb, only in-frame clones are kept and a portion is missing. The sample has 160,000 or so clones; 90% are singletons. Points from the study as a whole: The study found vaccine-associated CD4 TCRs spanning spike, dominant at 160-218 and 743-854. Donors skewed white British and female; clonal diversity was possibly underestimated. Samples come after the peak T cell response, not at day 14.

The source material was peripheral blood, sampled 28 days after the second dose of the MenACWY control vaccine. This sequence was found in an adult who received the MenACWY meningococcal vaccine as a control.

CDR3 amino acids: CASSSGSQSSGNTIYF. As DNA, the CDR3 is TGTGCCAGCAGTTCCGGCAGCCAGTCCTCTGGAAACACCATATATTTT. This chain joins TRBV27 and TRBJ1-3, with D uncertain. CDR3 length: 16 residues. V was clipped by 4 bases and J by 0 bases, with 13 bases between them. Germline assignment: CDR1 MNHEY and CDR2 SMNVEV (reference sequence).